Listed below are T cell receptor beta chains from one sample, sequenced in a study of T cell changes during pregnancy in multiple sclerosis. Some clones are missing from TCRdb's copy, which holds only in-frame ones; the method was immunoSEQ multiplex PCR. The sample holds about 21,000 clones, around 89% seen once. Here the sequenced sample was CD8+ T cells from peripheral blood mononuclear cells, taken in the third trimester of pregnancy. The source is a female donor in good health, enrolled as a control in a pregnancy study. The CDR3 runs from the conserved cysteine through the conserved F or W. Each record gives: clone size, D gene, V gene, J gene, CDR3 DNA, CDR3 protein. A D gene is named only where the DNA matches it firmly. Clone size is given for some rows only: seen once, a few or many times, or a class if the clone is expanded.

>-|TRBD1|TRBV10-3|TRBJ2-2
TGTGCCATCGGAGGCAGGGGGCGGTGGGGGGAGCTGTTTTTT
CAIGGRGRWGELFF
>-|-|TRBV19|TRBJ2-1
TGTGCCAGTAGTAAGCGGGCCCACAATGAGCAGTTCTTC
CASSKRAHNEQFF
>-|-|TRBV11-2|TRBJ2-5
TGTGCCAGCAGCTTACGGGGGGCACAAGAGACCCAGTACTTC
CASSLRGAQETQYF
>-|TRBD2|TRBV6-4|TRBJ2-3
TGTGCCAGCAGCCCACTAGCGGGGTTTGATACGCAGTATTTT
CASSPLAGFDTQYF
>-|-|TRBV7-8|TRBJ2-7
TGTGCCAGCAGCGCGGGACAGACAAACGGGCACTACGAGCAGTACTTC
CASSAGQTNGHYEQYF
>-|-|TRBV11-1|TRBJ2-1
TGTGCCAGCAGCTTACGACGAGGACCGCGGGACAATGAGCAGTTCTTC
CASSLRRGPRDNEQFF
>-|TRBD1|TRBV5-1|TRBJ2-3
TGCGCCAGCAGCTTGGAGGGACAGAGCACAGATACGCAGTATTTT
CASSLEGQSTDTQYF
>-|-|TRBV10-3|TRBJ1-5
TGTGCCATCAGTGAGTCTCGAGGCCGGAATCAGCCCCAGCATTTT
CAISESRGRNQPQHF
>-|-|TRBV27|TRBJ1-4
TGTGCCAGCAGGACCTTGGGAGGGGGGAATGAAAAACTGTTTTTT
CASRTLGGGNEKLFF
>-|-|TRBV19|TRBJ1-2
TGTGCCAGTAGTGTCCACAGGGACGGCTACACCTTC
CASSVHRDGYTF
>-|-|TRBV7-9|TRBJ2-1
TGTGCCAGCAGGCACAGGGTCCATGAGCAGTTCTTC
CASRHRVHEQFF
>-|-|TRBV15|TRBJ2-1
TGTGCCACCCGGGGAGTTAGCGGCTACAATGAGCAGTTCTTC
CATRGVSGYNEQFF
>-|TRBD1|TRBV9|TRBJ1-2
TGTGCCAGCAGCCAGAACAGGGGACAGGGATTAAACTATGGCTACACCTTC
CASSQNRGQGLNYGYTF
>-|TRBD2|TRBV4-2|TRBJ2-1
TGTGCCAGCAGCCCAGTAGTAGCGGGGGACTACAATGAGCAGTTCTTC
CASSPVVAGDYNEQFF
>-|-|TRBV4-2|TRBJ2-6
TGTGCCAGCAGCCAAGACCCGGGATTTAGCTCTGGGGCCAACGTCCTGACTTTC
CASSQDPGFSSGANVLTF
>once|TRBD1|TRBV9|TRBJ2-5
TGTGCCAGCAGCGTAGGACAGGGGATGGAGACCCAGTACTTC
CASSVGQGMETQYF
>few|-|TRBV2|TRBJ2-5
TGTGCCAGCAGAGAGGCGGGGGCGGGTGAGGCCCAGTACTTC
CASREAGAGEAQYF
>-|-|TRBV5-1|TRBJ2-1
TGCGCCAGCCGTCAGGGGGGTGAGCAGTTCTTC
CASRQGGEQFF
>medium-sized|-|TRBV5-1|TRBJ2-7
TGCGCCAGCAATAGCCCCACGGAAGAGCAGTACTTC
CASNSPTEEQYF
>-|-|TRBV4-1|TRBJ1-1
TGCGCCAGCAGCCACCAGGGGCCCCGAGGCACTGAAGCTTTCTTT
CASSHQGPRGTEAFF
>-|TRBD1|TRBV4-2|TRBJ2-7
TGTGCCAGCACCCCGGGACAGGGATCCTACGAGCAGTACTTC
CASTPGQGSYEQYF
>-|-|TRBV28|TRBJ2-7
TGTGCCAGCACTGACCCAAGGGGATACTACGAGCAGTACTTC
CASTDPRGYYEQYF
>-|TRBD1|TRBV30|TRBJ2-7
TGTGCCTGGAGTGGGGGGACAGGGGGCTACGAGCAGTACTTC
CAWSGGTGGYEQYF
>-|-|TRBV30|TRBJ2-1
TGTGCCTGGAGTGCTCACCAATCACCCAGGGGAGACGAGCAGTTCTTC
CAWSAHQSPRGDEQFF
>-|TRBD2|TRBV7-2|TRBJ2-7
TGTGCCAGCAGCCCCCTGGCAGGTAGCGGGCTGTACGAGCAGTACTTC
CASSPLAGSGLYEQYF
>-|-|TRBV27|TRBJ1-3
TGTGCCCGAAGGACCAGGGGAGACTCTGGAAACACCATATATTTT
CARRTRGDSGNTIYF
>-|-|TRBV27|TRBJ2-3
TGTGCCAGCAGTTCGATCTCGGTACTCTCACAGTATTTT
CASSSISVLSQYF
>-|-|TRBV7-9|TRBJ2-1
TGTGCCAGCAGCCCCCCGGAACGGGGTGAGCAGTTCTTC
CASSPPERGEQFF
>-|-|TRBV13|TRBJ2-5
TGTGCCAGCAGCTCCGTGGGCGGTAGCGGAGAGACCCAGTACTTC
CASSSVGGSGETQYF
>once|TRBD2|TRBV11-2|TRBJ2-1
TGTGCCAGCAGCCGGGGACTAGCGGGAGTTCGGGGCAATGAGCAGTTCTTC
CASSRGLAGVRGNEQFF
>-|-|TRBV5-4|TRBJ2-1
TGTGCCAGCAGCTTGTGGCCAGACAATGAGCAGTTCTTC
CASSLWPDNEQFF
>-|-|TRBV4-1|TRBJ1-2
TGCGCCAGCAGCCAAGGGGCGGGGAAGTCGCGCTCTGGCTACACCTTC
CASSQGAGKSRSGYTF
>few|-|TRBV6-5|TRBJ2-5
TGTGCCAGCAGTTACCTAGGAGGCGAGACCCAGTACTTC
CASSYLGGETQYF
>-|TRBD1|TRBV6-5|TRBJ2-7
TGTGCCAGCAGCTCCGGGACAGGATCTTACGAGCAGTACTTC
CASSSGTGSYEQYF
>many|TRBD2|TRBV27|TRBJ2-7
TGTGCCAGCAGTGTATTCGCGGGACTAGCGCACGAGCAGTACTTC
CASSVFAGLAHEQYF
>-|TRBD2|TRBV13|TRBJ2-5
TGTGCCAGCAGTTTGAGCGGGGGGGCTCAAGAGACCCAGTACTTC
CASSLSGGAQETQYF
>few|TRBD1|TRBV7-6|TRBJ2-7
TGTGCCAGCAGCTCAGGGGGACCTTCCTTTTTCGAGCAGTACTTC
CASSSGGPSFFEQYF
>-|-|TRBV25-1|TRBJ1-2
TGTGCCAGCACCCCGCCAAAAGCCTATGGCTACACCTTC
CASTPPKAYGYTF
>medium-sized|TRBD1|TRBV19|TRBJ1-5
TGTGCCAGTAGTCCAACAGGGGTTCATCAGCCCCAGCATTTT
CASSPTGVHQPQHF
>few|TRBD2|TRBV19|TRBJ2-3
TGTGCCAGTAGCCCGGGGCTAGCGGCGAGGGCAGATACGCAGTATTTT
CASSPGLAARADTQYF
>-|TRBD2|TRBV7-9|TRBJ2-7
TGTGCCAGCAGCTTCCCGGTAGCGGGGGGGAACGAGCAGTACTTC
CASSFPVAGGNEQYF
>-|TRBD2|TRBV7-6|TRBJ2-2
TGTGCCAGCAGCTTTGCGGGAGACTGGGAGCTGTTTTTT
CASSFAGDWELFF
>-|-|TRBV21-1|TRBJ2-3
TGTGCCAGCAGCAAACGGGCTTGGGGGAGGACAGATACGCAGTATTTT
CASSKRAWGRTDTQYF